This T cell receptor (beta chain) originates from a study of blood T cell repertoires in COVID-19. Study information: Acute and convalescent COVID-19 specimens originated in the United States, Italy and Spain.

As processed by the authors: It was from reference gene primer amplification that nucleated cell counts were estimated. The table came from immunoSEQ multiplex PCR; TCRdb's copy has only in-frame clones and leaves some out. V and J calls and clone size are as listed in that table; D and trimming were resolved from the DNA. The sample consists of around 130,000 clones, about four fifths of them appearing once. The sequencing sample was made of peripheral blood. The source of this sequence is a woman of 80 years or more with acute or convalescent COVID-19.

This chain's CDR3 is CASSLRPPGAHEQFF. In nucleotides, the CDR3 is TGTGCCAGCAGTTTACGGCCCCCAGGGGCCCATGAGCAGTTCTTC. V is TRBV27 and J is TRBJ2-1; tentative D call: TRBD1 (6 bases). This CDR3 has 15 residues. Per the germline V gene, CDR1 is MNHEY and CDR2 is SMNVEV (reference sequence). V was cut by 2 bases and J by 8 bases, with 16 bases left in between.